The rows below give T cell receptor beta chains drawn from one sample of a study of T cell responses to AZD1222 COVID-19 vaccine. TCRdb's copy holds only in-frame clones and misses some; the assay was immunoSEQ multiplex PCR. The table lists more than 120,000 clones, more than 70% of them singletons. The sample in question was peripheral blood, obtained 28 days after the second AZD1222 dose. All receptors come from an adult who received the AZD1222 COVID-19 vaccine. Both conserved end residues are part of each CDR3. Fields, in order: CDR3 protein, CDR3 DNA, clone size, D gene, J gene, V gene. The D gene is left open where the match is weak. Clone size is shown for a subset of rows, as once, few, many or a class of expanded clone.

CDR3: CASSVSSLAGSNEQFF
DNA: TGTGCCAGCAGCGTTTCCTCGCTAGCGGGATCGAATGAGCAGTTCTTC
size: .
D: TRBD2
J: TRBJ2-1
V: TRBV9

CDR3: CASSMGSRGNQPQHF
DNA: TGTGCCAGTAGTATGGGGTCGAGGGGGAATCAGCCCCAGCATTTT
size: .
D: .
J: TRBJ1-5
V: TRBV19

CDR3: CASSEGLGQYF
DNA: TGTGCCAGCAGTGAAGGGTTGGGGCAGTACTTC
size: .
D: .
J: TRBJ2-7
V: TRBV6-1

CDR3: CASSATRDSYATNEKLFF
DNA: TGTGCCAGCAGTGCGACCCGGGACAGTTATGCAACTAATGAAAAACTGTTTTTT
size: .
D: TRBD1
J: TRBJ1-4
V: TRBV6-1

CDR3: CASSFRTGANTEAFF
DNA: TGCGCCAGCAGCTTCAGGACAGGGGCGAACACTGAAGCTTTCTTT
size: once
D: TRBD1
J: TRBJ1-1
V: TRBV5-1

CDR3: CASSPSGGRYQTQYF
DNA: TGTGCCAGCAGCCCCAGCGGCGGGAGGTACCAGACCCAGTACTTC
size: .
D: TRBD2
J: TRBJ2-5
V: TRBV7-2

CDR3: CASSASYSNQPQHF
DNA: TGTGCCAGCAGCGCCAGTTATAGCAATCAGCCCCAGCATTTT
size: .
D: .
J: TRBJ1-5
V: TRBV14

CDR3: CAWSRESNSPLHF
DNA: TGTGCCTGGAGTAGGGAGTCCAATTCACCCCTCCACTTT
size: .
D: .
J: TRBJ1-6
V: TRBV30

CDR3: CASSGTGLPYNEQFF
DNA: TGTGCCAGCAGCGGAACAGGGTTGCCCTACAATGAGCAGTTCTTC
size: .
D: .
J: TRBJ2-1
V: TRBV9

CDR3: CASSQDTASYEQYF
DNA: TGTGCCAGCAGCCAGGATACTGCGTCCTACGAGCAGTACTTC
size: .
D: .
J: TRBJ2-7
V: TRBV3-1/TRBV3-2

CDR3: CASSPPASGGNTIYF
DNA: TGTGCCAGCTCACCGCCCGCCTCGGGCGGAAACACCATATATTTT
size: .
D: .
J: TRBJ1-3
V: TRBV18

CDR3: CASIQGLAEAFF
DNA: TGTGCCAGCATACAGGGGCTGGCTGAAGCTTTCTTT
size: .
D: TRBD1
J: TRBJ1-1
V: TRBV2

CDR3: CASSTSGRGIAKNIQYF
DNA: TGTGCCAGCAGCACTAGCGGGAGGGGGATAGCCAAAAACATTCAGTACTTC
size: .
D: TRBD2
J: TRBJ2-4
V: TRBV11-2

CDR3: CASSAGGGNSPLHF
DNA: TGTGCCAGCAGCGCGGGAGGGGGCAACTCACCCCTCCACTTT
size: .
D: TRBD1
J: TRBJ1-6
V: TRBV9

CDR3: CASTLPGITGNTIYF
DNA: TGTGCCAGCACTCTTCCAGGGATTACTGGAAACACCATATATTTT
size: .
D: .
J: TRBJ1-3
V: TRBV28

CDR3: CASSLSGNQPQHF
DNA: TGTGCCAGCAGCTTAAGTGGCAATCAGCCCCAGCATTTT
size: .
D: .
J: TRBJ1-5
V: TRBV11-2

CDR3: CASRPGTVDGYTF
DNA: TGTGCCAGCAGACCAGGGACGGTCGATGGCTACACCTTC
size: .
D: .
J: TRBJ1-2
V: TRBV5-6

CDR3: CAITDSGISYEQYF
DNA: TGTGCCATCACCGATAGCGGGATCTCCTACGAGCAGTACTTC
size: .
D: TRBD2
J: TRBJ2-7
V: TRBV10-3

CDR3: CASSLSGPEAFF
DNA: TGTGCCAGCAGCTTAAGTGGGCCTGAAGCTTTCTTT
size: once
D: .
J: TRBJ1-1
V: TRBV7-9